Included here is one T cell receptor beta chain sequence, with context. Its antigen remains unidentified. The sample contains more than one DNA sequence encoding this CDR3. Original methodology: Filtering was not the same, since immunoSEQ gave junction-only sequences without quality scores. Clones were sequenced by immunoSEQ multiplex PCR, and TCRdb holds only the in-frame ones, with some missing. The V and J calls and the clone size are those of that table, but D and trimming were determined from the DNA. The sample lists fewer than 1.4 million clones, more than 75% occurring once. Each of the donors was a healthy adult who was HIV-negative and had not had a recent acute infection or vaccination. Germline values: CDR1 SEHNR, CDR2 FQNEAQ (reference sequence). V lost 3 bases and J lost 1, with 6 bases in between. The CDR3 loop spans 13 amino acids. This sample is drawn from a study of shared clonotypes between healthy human individuals. As for the study in general: Each donor's CD4 naive and CD4 memory cells filled three plates apiece, CD8 naive two, and CD8 memory one. Study-level results: Several donors showed sharing of about 4.6% of naive CD4 clonotypes.

The rearrangement joins TRBV7-9 to TRBJ1-1, with D uncertain. The sequence was obtained from a man between 18 and 29 years old in good health. Some clones in this sample may be carry-over from other donors' samples. Material: memory CD4+ T cells from PBMCs. Subset defined: CD45RA-negative fraction. This CDR3 reads CASSFVENTEAFF. CDR3 bases: TGTGCCAGCAGCTTCGTGGAGAACACTGAAGCTTTCTTT. Full variable domain (remainder filled in from reference TRBV7-9 and TRBJ1-1): DTGVSQNPRHKITKRGQNVTFRCDPISEHNRLYWYRQTLGQGPEFLTYFQNEAQLEKSRLLSDRFSAERPKGSFSTLEIQRTEQGDSAMYLCASSFVENTEAFFGQGTRLTVV.